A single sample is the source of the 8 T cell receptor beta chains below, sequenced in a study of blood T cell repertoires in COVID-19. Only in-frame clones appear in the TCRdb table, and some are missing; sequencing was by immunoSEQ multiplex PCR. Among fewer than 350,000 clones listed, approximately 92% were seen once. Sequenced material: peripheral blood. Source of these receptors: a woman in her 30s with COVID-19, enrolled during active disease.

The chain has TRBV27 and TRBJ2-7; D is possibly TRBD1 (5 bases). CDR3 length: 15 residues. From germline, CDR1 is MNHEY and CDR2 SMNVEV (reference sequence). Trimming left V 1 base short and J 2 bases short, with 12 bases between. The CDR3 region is CASSLYRTLTYEQYF. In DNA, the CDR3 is TGTGCCAGCAGTTTATATCGGACATTAACCTACGAGCAGTACTTC.

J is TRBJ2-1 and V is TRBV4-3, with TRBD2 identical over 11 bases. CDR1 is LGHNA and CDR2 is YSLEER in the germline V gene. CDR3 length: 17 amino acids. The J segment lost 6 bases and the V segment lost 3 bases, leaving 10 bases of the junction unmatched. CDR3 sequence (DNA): TGCGCCAGCAGCCAGGATAATAGCGGGAGGGCCCGCAATGAGCAGTTCTTC. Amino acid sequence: CASSQDNSGRARNEQFF.

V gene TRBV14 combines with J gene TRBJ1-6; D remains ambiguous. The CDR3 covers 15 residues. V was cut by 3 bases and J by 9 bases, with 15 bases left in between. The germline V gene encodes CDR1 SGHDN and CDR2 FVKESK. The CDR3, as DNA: TGTGCCAGCAGCCAGTCCTTCATCCCCGGTTCACCCCTCCACTTT. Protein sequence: CASSQSFIPGSPLHF.

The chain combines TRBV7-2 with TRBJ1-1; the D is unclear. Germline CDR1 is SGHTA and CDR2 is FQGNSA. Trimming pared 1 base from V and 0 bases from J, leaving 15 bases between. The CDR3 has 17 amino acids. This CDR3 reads CASSLGLSLPLNTEAFF. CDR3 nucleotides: TGTGCCAGCAGCTTAGGACTCAGTCTCCCCTTGAACACTGAAGCTTTCTTT.

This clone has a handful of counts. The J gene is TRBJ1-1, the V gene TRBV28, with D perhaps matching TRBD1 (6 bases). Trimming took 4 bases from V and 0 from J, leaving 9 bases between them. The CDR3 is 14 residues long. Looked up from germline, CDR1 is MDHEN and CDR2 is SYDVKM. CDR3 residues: CASSYGTLNTEAFF. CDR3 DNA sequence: TGTGCCAGCAGTTACGGGACATTGAACACTGAAGCTTTCTTT.

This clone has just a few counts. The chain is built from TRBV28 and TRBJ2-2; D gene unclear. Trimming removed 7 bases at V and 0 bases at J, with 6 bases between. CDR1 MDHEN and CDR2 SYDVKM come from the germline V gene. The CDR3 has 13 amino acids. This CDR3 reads CASNLANTGELFF. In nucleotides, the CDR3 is TGTGCCAGCAATCTCGCGAACACCGGGGAGCTGTTTTTT.

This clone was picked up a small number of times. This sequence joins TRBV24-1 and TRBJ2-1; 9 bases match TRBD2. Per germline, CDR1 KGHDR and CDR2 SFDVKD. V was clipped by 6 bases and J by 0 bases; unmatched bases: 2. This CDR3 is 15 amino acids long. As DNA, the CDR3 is TGTGCCACCAGTATAGCGGGAGACTCCTACAATGAGCAGTTCTTC. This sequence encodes CATSIAGDSYNEQFF.

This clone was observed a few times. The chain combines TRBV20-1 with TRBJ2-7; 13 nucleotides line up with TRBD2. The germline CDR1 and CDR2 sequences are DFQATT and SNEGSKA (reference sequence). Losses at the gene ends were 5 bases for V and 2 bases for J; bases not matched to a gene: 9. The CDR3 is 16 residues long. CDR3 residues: CSAGDGLAGDAYEQYF. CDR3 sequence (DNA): TGCAGTGCTGGTGACGGACTAGCGGGAGACGCCTACGAGCAGTACTTC.